This T cell receptor (beta chain) was identified in a study of cytotoxic CD8 clonotypes in ibrutinib-treated CLL. On the study more broadly: Within the patient group, 11 were relapsed/refractory and fewer than 16 treatment-naive, and 17 were IGHV unmutated.

The method was immunoSEQ multiplex PCR; TCRdb's version includes in-frame clones alone and lacks a portion of them. The table records 300,000 or so clones, 67% of them present only once. Germline CDR1 is MGHDK and CDR2 is SYGVNS. The CDR3 sequence is 18 residues long. After removal of 0 bases from V and 0 bases from J, the junction contained 3 bases not matched to a gene. Overall study findings and caveats: Exceeding age-matched healthy donors, baseline clonality also tracked the counts of circulating CD8+ T cells. Clonality showed a rise at ibrutinib response that reversed toward baseline at progression. Contraction or stability on treatment was seen for public clonotypes, which were uncommon.

About this clone: Its antigen is unknown.

This TCR came from a human donor with chronic lymphocytic leukemia. Sample: PBMCs, taken after 36 months of ibrutinib treatment. The chain uses TRBV25-1 and TRBJ2-3, with 13 bases aligning to TRBD2. The CDR3 sequence: CASSEYLGLAGSTDTQYF. CDR3 in DNA: TGTGCCAGCAGTGAATATTTGGGACTAGCGGGAAGCACAGATACGCAGTATTTT.